This paragraph covers one T cell receptor beta chain sequence. Original processing methods: The authors estimated nucleated cell counts from reference gene primer amplification. Sequenced by immunoSEQ multiplex PCR; TCRdb stores in-frame clones only, minus some. V and J calls and clone size are those listed in that table; D and trimming were worked out from the DNA. The top ten clones hold over 7% of a sample with approximately 94,000 clones, about 90% of them seen once. These data originate in a study of blood T cell repertoires in COVID-19. Overall study: Material from acute and convalescent COVID-19 was sourced from the United States, Italy and Spain. T cells, B-cell-depleted T cells, or PBMCs supplied cDNA or gDNA.

This receptor was identified in a man aged 30-40 years in a cohort sampled during active COVID-19. Specimen: peripheral blood.

This chain's CDR3 is CASSEQGASTEAFF. The CDR3, as DNA: TGTGCCAGCAGCGAACAGGGGGCGTCCACTGAAGCTTTCTTT. The chain links TRBV6-6 to TRBJ1-1; TRBD1 aligns across 9 bases. Trimming cost V 6 bases and J 4 bases; bases outside gene matches: 6. The germline gives CDR1 MNHNY, CDR2 SVGAGI (reference sequence). The CDR3 has 14 residues.